This T cell receptor beta chain was documented in a study of graft-versus-host responses after intestinal transplantation. Study-level information: Each patient got anti-thymocyte globulin induction, then tacrolimus and steroids for roughly 3 years.

The germline gives CDR1 SGHDT, CDR2 YYEEEE. Trimming took 6 bases from V and 4 from J, leaving 13 bases between them. The CDR3 contains 13 residues. Produced via immunoSEQ multiplex PCR; TCRdb's table is partial and in-frame only. The profile shows 4,700 or so clones, around 72% of them singletons. Intraepithelial lymphocytes and lamina propria lymphocytes were released through processing of graft tissue. Overall study results and limits: Recipient marrow harbored GvH clones, some of which surfaced first in ileum or blood.

Of note for this clone: What it binds is not known.

This sequence joins TRBV5-6 and TRBJ1-2; D might be TRBD1 (5 bases). The specimen was ileum tissue, collected 17 days after transplant. The receptor comes from a human patient who received an intestinal transplant, so some T cells may come from the graft donor. The CDR3 here is CASTTTVVYGYTF. The CDR3 coding sequence is TGTGCCAGCACCACGACAGTAGTCTATGGCTACACCTTC.